These T cell receptor beta chains were read from a single sample in a study of T cell responses to AZD1222 COVID-19 vaccine. The protocol was immunoSEQ multiplex PCR, while the TCRdb copy is restricted to in-frame clones and leaves out a portion. The data show 120,000 to 150,000 clones, approximately 88% seen once. Source: peripheral blood, taken 28 days after the second dose of the MenACWY control vaccine. The source is an adult who received the MenACWY meningococcal vaccine as a control. CDR3s include the opening cysteine and the closing phenylalanine or tryptophan. D genes are given only for firm matches. Only part of the rows carry a size: once, few, many, or a class if the clone is expanded.

clone size,D gene,J gene,V gene,CDR3 protein,CDR3 DNA
-,TRBD2,TRBJ2-5,TRBV9,CASSPDSGGLQETQYF,TGTGCCAGCAGCCCGGATAGCGGGGGTCTTCAAGAGACCCAGTACTTC
-,-,TRBJ2-3,TRBV28,CASSSKDTQYF,TGTGCCAGCAGTTCTAAGGATACGCAGTATTTT
-,-,TRBJ1-3,TRBV9,CASSVGVVSSGNTIYF,TGTGCCAGCAGCGTAGGAGTGGTCAGCTCTGGAAACACCATATATTTT
-,-,TRBJ2-3,TRBV18,CASSPSITDTQYF,TGTGCCAGCTCACCGTCAATCACAGATACGCAGTATTTT
-,TRBD1,TRBJ1-6,TRBV5-1,CASSWGQGASNSPLHF,TGCGCCAGCAGCTGGGGACAGGGGGCTTCTAATTCACCCCTCCACTTT
-,-,TRBJ2-1,TRBV6-5,CASSYSPPGHSNEQFF,TGTGCCAGCAGTTACTCCCCGCCGGGACATAGCAATGAGCAGTTCTTC
-,TRBD1,TRBJ1-4,TRBV27,CASSSRQGGEKLFF,TGTGCCAGCAGTTCGCGACAGGGTGGAGAAAAACTGTTTTTT
-,TRBD1,TRBJ1-1,TRBV19,CASTQTGMNTEAFF,TGTGCCAGTACCCAGACAGGGATGAACACTGAAGCTTTCTTT
-,-,TRBJ1-5,TRBV4-2,CASSQIGVDQPQHF,TGTGCCAGCAGCCAAATAGGGGTAGATCAGCCCCAGCATTTT
-,-,TRBJ1-5,TRBV18,CASSSNTGSGNQPQHF,TGTGCCAGCTCAAGCAATACAGGGTCGGGCAATCAGCCCCAGCATTTT
-,-,TRBJ1-1,TRBV15,CATSRAQGWGEAFF,TGTGCCACCAGCAGAGCTCAGGGTTGGGGTGAAGCTTTCTTT
-,-,TRBJ1-1,TRBV7-2,CASSFGPPTTEAFF,TGTGCCAGCAGCTTTGGACCACCTACTACTGAAGCTTTCTTT
-,-,TRBJ1-3,TRBV14,CASSQDLTASTIYF,TGTGCCAGCAGCCAAGATCTCACGGCTAGCACCATATATTTT
-,-,TRBJ1-5,TRBV28,CASCPDRTSNQPQHF,TGTGCCAGCTGTCCCGACAGAACCAGCAATCAGCCCCAGCATTTT
-,-,TRBJ1-1,TRBV7-9,CASRTHMNTEAFF,TGTGCCAGTCGTACCCACATGAACACTGAAGCTTTCTTT
-,TRBD2,TRBJ2-1,TRBV27,CASGTSGLNEQFF,TGTGCCAGCGGGACTAGCGGTCTCAATGAGCAGTTCTTC
-,-,TRBJ1-3,TRBV12-3/TRBV12-4,CASSLAGGNTIYF,TGTGCCAGCAGTTTAGCAGGGGGAAACACCATATATTTT
-,TRBD1,TRBJ1-3,TRBV30,CAWGQAGNTIYF,TGTGCCTGGGGACAGGCTGGAAACACCATATATTTT
-,-,TRBJ2-1,TRBV27,CASTPGGLSYNEQFF,TGTGCCAGCACCCCCGGGGGCTTGTCCTACAATGAGCAGTTCTTC
-,-,TRBJ1-2,TRBV24-1,CATSDYNNYGYTF,TGTGCCACCAGTGACTATAACAACTATGGCTACACCTTC
-,-,TRBJ1-4,TRBV5-1,CASSVRATNEKLFF,TGCGCCAGCAGCGTTAGGGCGACTAATGAAAAACTGTTTTTT
-,-,TRBJ2-3,TRBV11-3,CASSLEGTDTQYF,TGTGCCAGCAGCTTAGAAGGGACAGATACGCAGTATTTT
-,TRBD1,TRBJ1-4,TRBV5-4,CASSAGGTGTTEKLFF,TGTGCCAGCAGCGCGGGCGGGACAGGGACGACGGAAAAACTGTTTTTT
-,-,TRBJ1-4,TRBV4-1,CASSQWRGEKLFF,TGCGCCAGCAGCCAATGGAGGGGGGAAAAACTGTTTTTT
-,TRBD1,TRBJ1-2,TRBV19,CASSRPGGVGGYTF,TGTGCCAGTAGCCGCCCAGGGGGCGTTGGTGGCTACACCTTC
-,-,TRBJ1-3,TRBV7-8,CASSLGGPVLTSSGNTIYF,TGTGCCAGCAGCTTAGGAGGTCCCGTACTAACGAGCTCTGGAAACACCATATATTTT
-,-,TRBJ2-7,TRBV15,CATSRGTVYIGEQYF,TGTGCCACCAGCAGAGGGACAGTGTATATCGGCGAGCAGTACTTC
few,-,TRBJ2-1,TRBV19,CASSNLMLRQSYNEQFF,TGTGCCAGTAGTAACCTCATGCTCCGACAATCCTACAATGAGCAGTTCTTC
-,-,TRBJ2-6,TRBV6-5,CASSSQGIPGANVLTF,TGTGCCAGCAGTTCACAGGGTATCCCTGGGGCCAACGTCCTGACTTTC
-,TRBD1,TRBJ1-2,TRBV6-5,CASRPGQLQGYTF,TGTGCCAGCAGGCCGGGACAGCTGCAGGGCTACACCTTC
-,TRBD2,TRBJ2-7,TRBV7-2,CASSLGGAGGGAGTYF,TGTGCCAGCAGCTTAGGAGGGGCTGGCGGGGGGGCCGGTACGTACTTC
-,TRBD1,TRBJ2-5,TRBV5-1,CASSTDRVKTQYF,TGCGCCAGCAGCACCGACAGGGTAAAGACCCAGTACTTC
-,-,TRBJ1-2,TRBV3-1/TRBV3-2,CASSQAGARYYGYTF,TGTGCCAGCAGCCAAGCCGGGGCGAGGTACTATGGCTACACCTTC